Detailed here is one TCR beta chain. The entry originates in a study of CD4 and CD8 cells across lung adenocarcinoma regions. This CDR3 contains 16 residues. From germline, CDR1 is MGHRA and CDR2 YSYEKL. TCRdb re-called the PCR reads through MiXCR, storing one row per CDR3 protein. The table shows roughly 20,000 distinct CDR3 sequences, with around 59% occurring only once. Sequencing was performed on CD8+ T cells from the center of a lung tumor. This TCR was recovered from a female donor with lung adenocarcinoma. The CD4 and CD8 labels of this study may be unreliable. The chain couples TRBV4-1 to TRBJ2-4, with D perhaps matching TRBD1 or TRBD2 (5 bases each). With the DNA end fitting TRBJ2-5 better, the J assignment may be wrong. CDR3 bases: TGCGCCAGCAGCCAAGATGGTCGAGGGGATGGACAGACCCAGTACTTC. Protein: CASSQDGRGDGQTQYF.